This is a list of T cell receptor beta chains from one sample in a study of cytomegalovirus exposure and HLA in healthy donors. Clones were read by immunoSEQ multiplex PCR, and TCRdb kept only the in-frame ones, dropping some. The sample gives some 130,000 clones, just under 80% of which show up once; 0.9% to 1.2% is in the top ten. Sequencing input: PBMCs. These receptors originate from a male donor in good health and CMV-seronegative. Both conserved end residues are part of each CDR3. The D gene is left open where the match is weak. Clone sizes are given selectively: once, few, many, or a class where the clone is expanded.

D gene | J gene | clone size | V gene | CDR3 protein | CDR3 DNA
TRBD1 | TRBJ2-5 | - | TRBV7-9 | CASSLDREIETQYF | TGTGCCAGCAGCCTCGACAGGGAGATAGAGACCCAGTACTTC
- | TRBJ1-6 | - | TRBV19 | CASSIGMVNSPLHF | TGTGCCAGTAGTATCGGGATGGTAAATTCACCCCTCCACTTT
- | TRBJ2-7 | - | TRBV10-3 | CAISPGQPYEQYF | TGTGCCATCAGCCCCGGACAGCCCTACGAGCAGTACTTC
TRBD1 | TRBJ1-5 | few | TRBV6-6 | CASSGQGGNQPQHF | TGTGCCAGCAGTGGACAGGGAGGGAATCAGCCCCAGCATTTT
- | TRBJ1-5 | - | TRBV7-2 | CASSLSSNQPQHF | TGTGCCAGCAGCCTGAGTAGCAATCAGCCCCAGCATTTT
- | TRBJ2-7 | - | TRBV7-2 | CASSFSLYEQYF | TGTGCCAGCAGCTTTAGCCTTTACGAGCAGTACTTC
- | TRBJ2-3 | - | TRBV5-1 | CASSPTWGASTDTQYF | TGCGCCAGCAGCCCCACGTGGGGAGCTAGCACAGATACGCAGTATTTT
TRBD2 | TRBJ2-5 | - | TRBV7-9 | CASSPSTSGVEQTQYF | TGTGCCAGCAGCCCTTCGACTAGCGGGGTTGAGCAGACTCAGTACTTC
TRBD1 | TRBJ1-1 | - | TRBV7-9 | CASSLEGAQTEAFF | TGTGCCAGCAGCTTAGAGGGGGCGCAGACTGAAGCTTTCTTT
TRBD2 | TRBJ2-3 | - | TRBV7-2 | CASSTSSGGTDTQYF | TGTGCCAGCAGCACCTCTAGCGGGGGGACAGATACGCAGTATTTT
- | TRBJ1-1 | - | TRBV5-8 | CASSFLRTEAFF | TGTGCCAGCAGCTTCCTCCGGACTGAAGCTTTCTTT
TRBD2 | TRBJ2-7 | - | TRBV2 | CASSGAGGPGEQYF | TGTGCCAGCAGTGGGGCGGGGGGGCCTGGGGAGCAGTACTTC
- | TRBJ1-1 | - | TRBV5-4 | CASSNQQADTEAFF | TGTGCCAGCAGCAATCAGCAGGCAGACACTGAAGCTTTCTTT
- | TRBJ1-6 | - | TRBV5-1 | CASSSPQRQSSYNSPLHF | TGCGCCAGCAGCTCTCCCCAGAGGCAGAGCTCCTATAATTCACCCCTCCACTTT
TRBD1 | TRBJ2-7 | - | TRBV11-3 | CASSPRTGVPYEQYF | TGTGCCAGCAGCCCCAGGACAGGGGTGCCCTACGAGCAGTACTTC
TRBD1 | TRBJ2-1 | - | TRBV27 | CASSLRDRVREQFF | TGTGCCAGCAGCTTACGAGACAGGGTTAGAGAGCAGTTCTTC
TRBD1 | TRBJ1-1 | - | TRBV5-1 | CASRISGGNTEAFF | TGCGCCAGCAGAATTTCAGGGGGCAACACTGAAGCTTTCTTT
TRBD1 | TRBJ1-1 | few | TRBV19 | CASSMGQGGRAEAFF | TGTGCCAGTAGTATGGGACAGGGAGGGAGGGCTGAAGCTTTCTTT
TRBD2 | TRBJ2-5 | - | TRBV10-3 | CAISESAASGQETQYF | TGTGCCATCAGTGAGTCGGCGGCTAGCGGGCAAGAGACCCAGTACTTC
- | TRBJ2-3 | - | TRBV7-9 | CASSPTGTDTQYF | TGTGCCAGCAGCCCCACAGGGACAGATACGCAGTATTTT
TRBD2 | TRBJ2-3 | once | TRBV29-1 | CSVAKTSGGPGDTQYF | TGCAGCGTTGCGAAGACTAGCGGGGGCCCCGGTGATACGCAGTATTTT
- | TRBJ1-1 | few | TRBV6-1 | CASSETGRTEAFF | TGTGCCAGCAGTGAGACCGGGAGGACTGAAGCTTTCTTT
- | TRBJ1-4 | - | TRBV10-3 | CAISIDRKSEKLFF | TGTGCCATCAGTATAGACAGGAAAAGTGAAAAACTGTTTTTT
- | TRBJ2-7 | once | TRBV5-4 | CASSWDSSSYEQYF | TGTGCCAGCAGCTGGGACTCGAGCTCCTACGAGCAGTACTTC
TRBD2 | TRBJ2-3 | - | TRBV19 | CASSSGGTDTQYF | TGTGCCAGTAGTAGCGGGGGGACAGATACGCAGTATTTT
- | TRBJ2-7 | - | TRBV12-5 | CASAKGVGSTYEQYF | TGTGCTAGTGCTAAGGGGGTTGGGTCCACCTACGAGCAGTACTTC
- | TRBJ2-3 | - | TRBV13 | CASSFRYGTQYF | TGTGCCAGCAGCTTCCGTTACGGTACGCAGTATTTT
- | TRBJ2-4 | few | TRBV6-6 | CASSYGGNIQYF | TGTGCCAGCAGTTACGGGGGGAACATTCAGTACTTC
- | TRBJ2-1 | - | TRBV6-5 | CASRSQSGVYNEQFF | TGTGCCAGCAGGTCACAATCAGGGGTCTACAATGAGCAGTTCTTC
TRBD1 | TRBJ2-7 | - | TRBV7-3 | CASSVSGGEQYF | TGTGCCAGCAGCGTATCAGGGGGAGAGCAGTACTTC
- | TRBJ2-7 | - | TRBV5-6 | CASSPQPGSEQYF | TGTGCCAGCAGCCCACAGCCCGGTAGCGAGCAGTACTTC
TRBD1 | TRBJ2-1 | - | TRBV6-1 | CAGSESPGTVKNEQFF | TGTGCCGGCAGTGAATCTCCGGGGACAGTTAAGAATGAGCAGTTCTTC
TRBD1 | TRBJ2-6 | - | TRBV19 | CASSVSTGRSGANVLTF | TGTGCCAGTAGTGTGTCGACAGGGCGCTCTGGGGCCAACGTCCTGACTTTC
- | TRBJ1-2 | - | TRBV11-2 | CASAPGGSLNYGYTF | TGTGCCAGCGCCCCCGGAGGGTCTTTAAACTATGGCTACACCTTC
- | TRBJ2-1 | - | TRBV7-2 | CASSLAAGLGDEQFF | TGTGCCAGCAGCTTAGCGGCAGGGCTTGGAGATGAGCAGTTCTTC
- | TRBJ1-1 | - | TRBV18 | CASSPPSKNTEAFF | TGTGCCAGCTCACCACCCTCTAAGAACACTGAAGCTTTCTTT
- | TRBJ1-5 | - | TRBV7-8 | CASSLDRGSNQPQHF | TGTGCCAGCAGCTTAGATAGAGGGAGCAATCAGCCCCAGCATTTT
- | TRBJ2-5 | - | TRBV5-1 | CASSLPDSEGTQYF | TGCGCCAGCAGCTTGCCAGACAGCGAAGGGACCCAGTACTTC
TRBD1 | TRBJ1-3 | - | TRBV19 | CASSQYGTGPGNTIYF | TGTGCCAGTAGTCAATATGGGACAGGGCCGGGAAACACCATATATTTT
TRBD1 | TRBJ1-5 | - | TRBV18 | CASSQTGSSNQPQHF | TGTGCCAGCTCGCAGACAGGGTCCAGCAATCAGCCCCAGCATTTT